This TCR beta chain was sequenced for a study of blood T cell repertoires in COVID-19. Germline assignment: CDR1 DFQATT and CDR2 SNEGSKA (reference sequence). The CDR3 has 15 residues. The germline V and J ends were trimmed by 3 bases and 4 bases, with 13 bases remaining between them. The data were produced by immunoSEQ multiplex PCR, yet TCRdb's version contains in-frame clones alone and is incomplete. The sample has 150,000 to 200,000 clones, roughly 86% seen once. Material for sequencing was peripheral blood. The receptor's source is a woman aged 80 or older with COVID-19, enrolled during active disease. The chain is built from TRBV20-1 and TRBJ2-6, with TRBD1 as a possible D gene (5 bases). This CDR3 is CSASAPGQGANVLTF. The CDR3 DNA is TGCAGTGCTAGTGCGCCAGGACAAGGGGCCAACGTCCTGACTTTC.